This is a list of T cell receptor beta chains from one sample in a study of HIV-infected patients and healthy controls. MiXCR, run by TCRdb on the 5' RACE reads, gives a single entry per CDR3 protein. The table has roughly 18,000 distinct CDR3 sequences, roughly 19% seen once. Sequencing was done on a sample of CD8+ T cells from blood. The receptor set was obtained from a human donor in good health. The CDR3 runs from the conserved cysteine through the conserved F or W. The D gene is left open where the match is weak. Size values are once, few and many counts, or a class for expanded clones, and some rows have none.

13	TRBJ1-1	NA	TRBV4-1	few	TGCGCCAGCAGCCAAGACAAGAACACTGAAGCTTTCTTT	CASSQDKNTEAFF
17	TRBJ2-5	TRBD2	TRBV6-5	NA	TGTGCCAGCAGTTACTCGGCCGGGACTAGCGGGAGAGAGACCCAGTACTTC	CASSYSAGTSGRETQYF
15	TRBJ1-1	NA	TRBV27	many	TGTGCCAGCAGTTTATCGCTGGGGGAGAACACTGAAGCTTTCTTT	CASSLSLGENTEAFF
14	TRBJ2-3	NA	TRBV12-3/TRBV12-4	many	TGTGCCAGCAGTTTGGCCCCTGGGGCAGATACGCAGTATTTT	CASSLAPGADTQYF
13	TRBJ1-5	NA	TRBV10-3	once	TGTGCCATCAGTGAGTTGGGGGGACAGCCCCAGCATTTT	CAISELGGQPQHF
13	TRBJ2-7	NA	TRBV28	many	TGTGCCAGCAGCCGGATTGGTAACTACGAGCAGTACTTC	CASSRIGNYEQYF
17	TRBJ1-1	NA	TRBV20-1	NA	TGCAGCGCCCCGAGAGAAGGGGCCGTAATGGCTGGCACTGAAGCTTTCTTT	CSAPREGAVMAGTEAFF
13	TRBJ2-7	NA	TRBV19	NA	TGTGCCAGTAGTATAGGCCTATTCTACGAGCAGTACTTC	CASSIGLFYEQYF
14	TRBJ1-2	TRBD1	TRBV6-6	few	TGTGCCAGCAGTTACTCGACAGGGGACTATGGCTACACCTTC	CASSYSTGDYGYTF
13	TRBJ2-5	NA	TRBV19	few	TGTGCCAGTAGCCAGGTATTTCGAGAGACCCAGTACTTC	CASSQVFRETQYF
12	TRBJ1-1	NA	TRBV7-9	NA	TGTGCCAGCAGCTTATTGACAGGAGAAGCTTTCTTT	CASSLLTGEAFF
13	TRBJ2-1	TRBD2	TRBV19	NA	TGTGCCAGTAACAGCGGGGGGGTTACTGAGCAGTTCTTC	CASNSGGVTEQFF
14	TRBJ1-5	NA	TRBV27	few	TGTGCCAGCAGTTTTCTCCAGGGAGGTCAGCCCCAGCATTTT	CASSFLQGGQPQHF
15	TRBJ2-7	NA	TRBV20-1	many	TGCAGTGCTAGAGATGCCCGGCTAGATAGCAACGAGCAGTACTTC	CSARDARLDSNEQYF
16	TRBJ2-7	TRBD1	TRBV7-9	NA	TGTGCCAGCAGTCCCCCGTCGGGACAGGGAGTCAACGAGCAGTACTTC	CASSPPSGQGVNEQYF
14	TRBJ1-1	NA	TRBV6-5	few	TGTGCCAGCAGTCCCCTCGGGGAGTCCTATGAAGCTTTCTTT	CASSPLGESYEAFF
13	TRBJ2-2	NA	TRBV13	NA	TGTGCCAGCAGCTTACCAGACACCGGGGAGCTGTTTTTT	CASSLPDTGELFF
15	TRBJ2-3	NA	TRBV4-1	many	TGCGCCAGCAGCCAAGCCCCAGGGGCGACAGATACGCAGTATTTT	CASSQAPGATDTQYF
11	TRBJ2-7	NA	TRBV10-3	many	TGTGCCATCAGTGAAGGCTCTGAGCAGTACTTC	CAISEGSEQYF
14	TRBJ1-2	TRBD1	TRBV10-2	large	TGCGCCAGCAGTGCGACAGGGGTCGACTATGGCTACACCTTC	CASSATGVDYGYTF
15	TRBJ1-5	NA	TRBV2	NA	TGTGCCAGCAGTGAGTACGACAGGATCAATCAGCCCCAGCATTTT	CASSEYDRINQPQHF
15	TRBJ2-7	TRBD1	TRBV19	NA	TGTGCCAGTAGTATGGGGACAGGGGGTATGTACGAGCAGTACTTC	CASSMGTGGMYEQYF
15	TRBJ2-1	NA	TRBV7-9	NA	TGTGCCAGCAGCATGATAGCCCAGAGGGGCAATGAGCAGTTCTTC	CASSMIAQRGNEQFF
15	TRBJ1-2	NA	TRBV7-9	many	TGTGCCAGCAGCTTAGCGTTGGAGCGAGTCTATGGCTACACCTTC	CASSLALERVYGYTF
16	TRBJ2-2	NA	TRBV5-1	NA	TGCGCCAGCAGCTTGGGGGGGTCCCCGAACACCGGGGAGCTGTTTTTT	CASSLGGSPNTGELFF
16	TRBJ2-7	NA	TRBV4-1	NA	TGCGCCAGCAGACGCAATGGGGGGAATTATCCCTACGAGCAGTACTTC	CASRRNGGNYPYEQYF
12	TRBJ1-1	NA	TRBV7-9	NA	TGTGCCAGCAGCTCCTTAGTCGGTGAAGCTTTCTTT	CASSSLVGEAFF
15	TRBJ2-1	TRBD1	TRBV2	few	TGTGCCAGCAGTAATGGACAGGAGAACCCCAATGAGCAGTTCTTC	CASSNGQENPNEQFF
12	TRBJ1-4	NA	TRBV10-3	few	TGTGCCATCAGCATACAGGGAGAAAAACTGTTTTTT	CAISIQGEKLFF
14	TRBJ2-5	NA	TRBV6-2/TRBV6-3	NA	TGTGCCAGCAGTTACACGGCGTCCCAAGAGACCCAGTACTTC	CASSYTASQETQYF
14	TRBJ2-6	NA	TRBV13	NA	TGTGCCAGCAGCCCAGGGGACTGGGCCAACGTCCTGACTTTC	CASSPGDWANVLTF
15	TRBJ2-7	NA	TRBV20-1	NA	TGCAGTGCTAGAGATGATCCGGGTCTCTTCTACGAGCAGTACTTC	CSARDDPGLFYEQYF